Following are 5 T cell receptor beta chains from one sample sequenced in a study of T cells in Graves' hyperthyroidism and ophthalmopathy. Researchers took RNA transcripts and amplified the TCR beta CDR3 regions from them. The HTBI primer set served for first-round RT-PCR of the TCR CDR3. TCRdb recomputed calls from the multiplex PCR reads with MiXCR, one row per CDR3 protein. Here the sample spans over 350,000 distinct CDR3 sequences, roughly 15% being singletons. Source material: blood. The receptors were gathered from a young man with Graves' ophthalmopathy.

J is TRBJ2-3 and V is TRBV7-3; no clear D. Germline V gene sequence: CDR1 SGHTA, CDR2 FQGTGA. The CDR3 consists of 13 residues. Trimming removed 4 bases at V and 5 bases at J, with 10 bases between. The CDR3 sequence: CASSSGSEDTQYF. The CDR3 DNA reads as TGTGCCAGCAGCTCTGGGTCAGAAGATACGCAGTATTTT. The variable domain in full, with the rest retrieved from reference TRBV7-3 and TRBJ2-3, is GAGVSQTPSNKVTEKGKYVELRCDPISGHTALYWYRQSLGQGPEFLIYFQGTGAADDSGLPNDRFFAVRPEGSVSTLKIQRTERGDSAVYLCASSSGSEDTQYFGPGTRLTVL.

This clonotype has ten or more counts. The gene calls are TRBV6-5 and TRBJ1-1, with a weak D call TRBD1 (5 bases). CDR1 is MNHEY and CDR2 is SVGAGI in the germline V gene. The ends were cut back, 2 bases at V and 0 bases at J, with 16 bases in the middle. This CDR3 is 17 amino acids long. This CDR3 is CASSYGDAGTVNTEAFF. CDR3 DNA sequence: TGTGCCAGCAGTTACGGGGATGCCGGGACGGTGAACACTGAAGCTTTCTTT.

This clonotype was detected ten times or more. The V and J genes are TRBV11-2 and TRBJ2-2; 12 bases are a match to TRBD2. V lost 6 bases, J lost 7 bases, and 6 bases stayed unmatched. This CDR3 spans 15 amino acids. CDR1 and CDR2 from the germline V gene are SGHAT and FQNNGV. The CDR3 nucleotides are TGTGCCAGCAGACTACTAGCGGGAGGAGACGGGGAGCTGTTTTTT. Amino acids: CASRLLAGGDGELFF.

The J gene is TRBJ1-1, the V gene TRBV10-2, with D possibly matching TRBD1 (6 bases). This CDR3 spans 18 amino acids. The germline CDR1 and CDR2 sequences are WSHSY and SAAADI. Trimming shortened V by 0 bases and J by 1 base, and 18 bases separated the two germline ends. The CDR3 nucleotides read TGCGCCAGCAGTGAGTCGACGTACGGGGGGCTGGGGAACACTGAAGCTTTCTTT. Its translation: CASSESTYGGLGNTEAFF.

The sample holds one count of this clonotype. The gene calls are TRBV12-3 or TRBV12-4 and TRBJ2-2; 7 bases fit TRBD1. The CDR3 runs 13 residues. J was trimmed by 7 bases and V by 5 bases; bases with no gene match: 4. The CDR3 here is CASSDRVGGELFF. CDR3 bases: TGTGCCAGCAGTGACAGGGTAGGCGGGGAGCTGTTTTTT.